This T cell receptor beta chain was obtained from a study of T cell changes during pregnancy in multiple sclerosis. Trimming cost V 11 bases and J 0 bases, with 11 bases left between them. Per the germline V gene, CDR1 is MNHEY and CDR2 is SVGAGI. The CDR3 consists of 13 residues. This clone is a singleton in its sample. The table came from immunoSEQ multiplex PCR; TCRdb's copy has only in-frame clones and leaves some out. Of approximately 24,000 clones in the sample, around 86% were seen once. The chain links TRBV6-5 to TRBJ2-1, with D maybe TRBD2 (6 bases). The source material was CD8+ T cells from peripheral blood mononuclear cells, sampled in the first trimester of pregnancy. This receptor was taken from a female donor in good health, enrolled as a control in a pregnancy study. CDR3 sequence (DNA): TGTGCCGCCCGGGGGAGCTCCTACAATGAGCAGTTCTTC. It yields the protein CAARGSSYNEQFF.